The present entry profiles one T cell receptor beta chain with its context. Germline CDR1 MDHEN, CDR2 SYDVKM. CDR3 size: 11 residues. Trimming shortened V by 7 bases and J by 9 bases, and 13 bases separated the two germline ends. Using its own MiXCR run on the 5' RACE reads, TCRdb lists one record per CDR3 protein. The sample consists of tens of thousands of distinct CDR3 sequences, around 3.1% of them appearing once. The data belong to a study of spatial heterogeneity in lung cancer. Specified time point: sample taken at primary tumor resection. From tumor, nontumor lung or frozen PBMC, whole RNA was taken unsorted for sequencing.

The sequence was obtained from a male donor with early-stage non-small cell lung cancer. The chain joins TRBV28 to TRBJ2-7; possible D gene TRBD1, 5 bases. Sample: normal lung tissue next to the tumor, taken at surgery. CDR3: CASTRAFAQYF. CDR3 DNA sequence: TGTGCCAGCACCAGGGCCTTCGCGCAGTACTTC.